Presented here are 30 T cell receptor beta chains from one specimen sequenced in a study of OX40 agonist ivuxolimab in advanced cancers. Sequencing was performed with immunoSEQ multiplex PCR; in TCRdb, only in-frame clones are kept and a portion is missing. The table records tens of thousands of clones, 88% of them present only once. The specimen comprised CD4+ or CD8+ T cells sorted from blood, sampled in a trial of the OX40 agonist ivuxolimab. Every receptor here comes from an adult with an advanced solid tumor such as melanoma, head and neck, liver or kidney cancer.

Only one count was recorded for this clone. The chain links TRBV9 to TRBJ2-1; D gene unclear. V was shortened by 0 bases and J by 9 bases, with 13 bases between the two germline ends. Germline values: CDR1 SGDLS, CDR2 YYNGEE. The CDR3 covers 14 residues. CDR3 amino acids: CASSVAGVRAEQFF. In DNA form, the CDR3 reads TGTGCCAGCAGCGTAGCTGGGGTTCGGGCTGAGCAGTTCTTC.

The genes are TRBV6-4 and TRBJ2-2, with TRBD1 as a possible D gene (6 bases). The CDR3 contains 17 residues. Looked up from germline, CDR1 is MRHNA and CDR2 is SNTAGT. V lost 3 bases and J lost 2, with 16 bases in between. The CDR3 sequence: CASSEGLGHSNTGELFF. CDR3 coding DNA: TGTGCCAGCAGTGAAGGGTTGGGACATTCAAACACCGGGGAGCTGTTTTTT.

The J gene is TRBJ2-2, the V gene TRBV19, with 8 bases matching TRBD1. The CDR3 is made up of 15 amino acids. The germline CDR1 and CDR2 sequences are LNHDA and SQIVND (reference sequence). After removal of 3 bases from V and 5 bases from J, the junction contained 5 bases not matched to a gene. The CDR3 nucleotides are TGTGCCAGTAGTATTCAGGGGGCGAGGACCGGGGAGCTGTTTTTT. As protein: CASSIQGARTGELFF. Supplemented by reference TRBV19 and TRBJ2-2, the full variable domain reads DGGITQSPKYLFRKEGQNVTLSCEQNLNHDAMYWYRQDPGQGLRLIYYSQIVNDFQKGDIAEGYSVSREKKESFPLTVTSAQKNPTAFYLCASSIQGARTGELFFGEGSRLTVL.

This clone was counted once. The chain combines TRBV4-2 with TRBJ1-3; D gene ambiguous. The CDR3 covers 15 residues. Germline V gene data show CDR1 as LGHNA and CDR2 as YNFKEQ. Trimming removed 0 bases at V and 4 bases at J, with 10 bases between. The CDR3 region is CASSQEQVAGNTIYF. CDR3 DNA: TGTGCCAGCAGCCAAGAGCAGGTAGCGGGAAACACCATATATTTT.

Here the CDR3 DNA reads TGTGCCATCAGAGGGACAGGAACCTTCTCTGGGGCCAACGTCCTGACTTTC. Translation: CAIRGTGTFSGANVLTF. The chain has TRBV10-3 and TRBJ2-6; TRBD1 agrees at 8 bases. V was pared by 6 bases and J by 0 bases, with 7 bases of the junction left unmatched. From germline, CDR1 is ENHRY and CDR2 SYGVKD. The CDR3 sequence is 17 residues long.

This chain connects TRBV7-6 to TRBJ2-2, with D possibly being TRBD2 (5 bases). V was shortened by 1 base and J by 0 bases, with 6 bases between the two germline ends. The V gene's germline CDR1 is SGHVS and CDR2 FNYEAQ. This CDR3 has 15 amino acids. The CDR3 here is CASSLERANTGELFF. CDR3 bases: TGTGCCAGCAGCTTAGAGAGGGCGAACACCGGGGAGCTGTTTTTT.

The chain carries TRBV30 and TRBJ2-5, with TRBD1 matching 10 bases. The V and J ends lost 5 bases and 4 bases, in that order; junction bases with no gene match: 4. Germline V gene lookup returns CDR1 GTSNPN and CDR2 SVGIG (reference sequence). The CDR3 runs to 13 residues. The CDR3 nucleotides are TGTGCCTGGGGACAGGGGGATGGAGAGACCCAGTACTTC. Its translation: CAWGQGDGETQYF.

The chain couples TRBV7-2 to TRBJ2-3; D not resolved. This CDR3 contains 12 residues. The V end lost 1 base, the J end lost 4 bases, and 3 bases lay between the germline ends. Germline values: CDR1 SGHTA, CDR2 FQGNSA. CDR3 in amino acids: CASSLDSDTQYF. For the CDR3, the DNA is TGTGCCAGCAGCTTAGATTCAGATACGCAGTATTTT.

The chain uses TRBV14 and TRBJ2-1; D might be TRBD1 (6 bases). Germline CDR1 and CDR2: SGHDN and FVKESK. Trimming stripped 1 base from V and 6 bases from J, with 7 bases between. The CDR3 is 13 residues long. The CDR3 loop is CASSQGGGNEQFF. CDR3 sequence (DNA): TGTGCCAGCAGCCAAGGAGGGGGCAATGAGCAGTTCTTC. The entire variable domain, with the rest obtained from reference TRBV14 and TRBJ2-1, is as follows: EAGVTQFPSHSVIEKGQTVTLRCDPISGHDNLYWYRRVMGKEIKFLLHFVKESKQDESGMPNNRFLAERTGGTYSTLKVQPAELEDSGVYFCASSQGGGNEQFFGPGTRLTVL.

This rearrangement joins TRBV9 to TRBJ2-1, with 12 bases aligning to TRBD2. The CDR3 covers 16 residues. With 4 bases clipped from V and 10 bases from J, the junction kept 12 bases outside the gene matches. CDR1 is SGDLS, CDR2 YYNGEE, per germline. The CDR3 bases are TGTGCCAGCAGCCCTGGGACTAGCGGGTCTTGGGGGGAGCAGTTCTTC. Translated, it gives CASSPGTSGSWGEQFF. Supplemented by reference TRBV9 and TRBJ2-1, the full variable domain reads DSGVTQTPKHLITATGQRVTLRCSPRSGDLSVYWYQQSLDQGLQFLIQYYNGEERAKGNILERFSAQQFPDLHSELNLSSLELGDSALYFCASSPGTSGSWGEQFFGPGTRLTVL.

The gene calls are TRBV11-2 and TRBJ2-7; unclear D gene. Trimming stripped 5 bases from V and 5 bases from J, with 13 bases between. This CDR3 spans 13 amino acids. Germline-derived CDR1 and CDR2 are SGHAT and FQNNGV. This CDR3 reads CASSRLTTHEQYF. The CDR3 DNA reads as TGTGCCAGCAGCCGATTAACTACGCACGAGCAGTACTTC.

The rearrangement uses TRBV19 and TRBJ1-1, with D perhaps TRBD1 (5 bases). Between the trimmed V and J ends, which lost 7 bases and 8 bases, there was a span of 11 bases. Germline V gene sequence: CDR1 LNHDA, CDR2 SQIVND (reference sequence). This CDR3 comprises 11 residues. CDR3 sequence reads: CASNWAGEAFF. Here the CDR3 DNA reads TGTGCCAGTAATTGGGCAGGGGAAGCTTTCTTT.

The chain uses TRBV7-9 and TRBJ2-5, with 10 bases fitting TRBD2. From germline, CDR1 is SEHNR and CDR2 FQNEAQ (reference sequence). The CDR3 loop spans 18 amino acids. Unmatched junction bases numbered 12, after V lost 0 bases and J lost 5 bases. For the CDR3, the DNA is TGTGCCAGCAGCTTAGCGTACACTAGCGGGGTGGCCCAGGAGACCCAGTACTTC. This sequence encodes CASSLAYTSGVAQETQYF.

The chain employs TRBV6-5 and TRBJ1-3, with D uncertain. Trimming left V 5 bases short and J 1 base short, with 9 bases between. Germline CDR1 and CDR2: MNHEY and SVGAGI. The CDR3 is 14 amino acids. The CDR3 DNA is TGTGCCAGCAGTGCAGTCTCGTCTGGAAACACCATATATTTT. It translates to CASSAVSSGNTIYF.

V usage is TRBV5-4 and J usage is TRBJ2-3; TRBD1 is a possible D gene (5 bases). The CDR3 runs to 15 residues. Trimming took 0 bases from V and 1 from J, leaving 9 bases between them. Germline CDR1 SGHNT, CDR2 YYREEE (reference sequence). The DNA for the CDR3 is TGTGCCAGCAGCTTGGGGGGCTGGGGCACAGATACGCAGTATTTT. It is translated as CASSLGGWGTDTQYF.

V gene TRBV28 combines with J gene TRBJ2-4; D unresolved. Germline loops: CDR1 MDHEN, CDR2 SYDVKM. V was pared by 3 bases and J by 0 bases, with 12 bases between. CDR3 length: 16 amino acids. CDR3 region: CASSFHVAEAKNIQYF. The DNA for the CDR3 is TGTGCCAGCAGTTTCCACGTGGCGGAAGCCAAAAACATTCAGTACTTC. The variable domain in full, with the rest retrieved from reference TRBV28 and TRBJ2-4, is DVKVTQSSRYLVKRTGEKVFLECVQDMDHENMFWYRQDPGLGLRLIYFSYDVKMKEKGDIPEGYSVSREKKERFSLILESASTNQTSMYLCASSFHVAEAKNIQYFGAGTRLSVL.

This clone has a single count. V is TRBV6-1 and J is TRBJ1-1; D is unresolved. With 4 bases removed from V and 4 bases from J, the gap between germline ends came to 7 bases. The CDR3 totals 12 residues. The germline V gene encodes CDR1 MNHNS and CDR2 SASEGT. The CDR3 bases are TGTGCCAGCAGTGTCCTCCCCACTGAAGCTTTCTTT. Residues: CASSVLPTEAFF.

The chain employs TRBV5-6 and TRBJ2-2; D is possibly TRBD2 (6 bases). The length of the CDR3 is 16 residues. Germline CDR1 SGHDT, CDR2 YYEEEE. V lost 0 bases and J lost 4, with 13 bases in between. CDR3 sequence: CASSLAVAGSTGELFF. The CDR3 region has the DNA TGTGCCAGCAGCTTGGCGGTTGCCGGGAGCACCGGGGAGCTGTTTTTT.

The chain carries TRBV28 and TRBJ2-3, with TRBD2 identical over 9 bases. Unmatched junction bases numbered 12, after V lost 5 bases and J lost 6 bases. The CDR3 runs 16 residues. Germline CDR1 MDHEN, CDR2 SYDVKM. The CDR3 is CASSTHSSGTFDTQYF. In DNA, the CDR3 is TGTGCCAGCAGTACCCATTCTAGCGGGACTTTTGATACGCAGTATTTT.

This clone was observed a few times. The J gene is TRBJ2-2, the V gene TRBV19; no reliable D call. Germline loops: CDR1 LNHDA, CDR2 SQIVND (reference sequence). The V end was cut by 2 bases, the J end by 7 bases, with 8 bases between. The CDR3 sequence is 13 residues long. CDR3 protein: CASSIRLGGELFF. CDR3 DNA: TGTGCCAGTAGTATAAGGTTGGGCGGGGAGCTGTTTTTT.

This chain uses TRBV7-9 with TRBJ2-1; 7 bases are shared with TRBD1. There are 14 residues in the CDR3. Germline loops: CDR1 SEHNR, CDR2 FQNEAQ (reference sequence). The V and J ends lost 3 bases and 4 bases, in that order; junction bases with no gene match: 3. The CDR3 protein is CASSFGTAYNEQFF. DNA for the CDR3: TGTGCCAGCAGCTTTGGGACAGCTTACAATGAGCAGTTCTTC.

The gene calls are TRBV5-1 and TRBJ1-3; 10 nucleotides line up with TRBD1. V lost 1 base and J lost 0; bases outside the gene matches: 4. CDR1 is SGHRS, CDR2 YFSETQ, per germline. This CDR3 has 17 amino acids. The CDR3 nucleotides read TGCGCCAGCAGCTTGTTGGGACAGGGGAGCTCTGGAAACACCATATATTTT. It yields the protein CASSLLGQGSSGNTIYF.

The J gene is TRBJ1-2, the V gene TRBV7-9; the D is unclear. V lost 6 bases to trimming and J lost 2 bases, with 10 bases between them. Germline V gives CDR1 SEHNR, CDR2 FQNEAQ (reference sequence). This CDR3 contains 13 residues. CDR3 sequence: CASSSRGNYGYTF. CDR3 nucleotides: TGTGCCAGCAGTTCCCGGGGAAACTATGGCTACACCTTC.

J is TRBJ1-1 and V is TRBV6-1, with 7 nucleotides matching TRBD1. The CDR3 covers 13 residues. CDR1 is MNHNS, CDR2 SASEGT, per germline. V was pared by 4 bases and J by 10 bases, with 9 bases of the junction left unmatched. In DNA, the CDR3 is TGTGCCAGCAGTGCCCCCTATACAGGGGTAGCTTTCTTT. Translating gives CASSAPYTGVAFF.

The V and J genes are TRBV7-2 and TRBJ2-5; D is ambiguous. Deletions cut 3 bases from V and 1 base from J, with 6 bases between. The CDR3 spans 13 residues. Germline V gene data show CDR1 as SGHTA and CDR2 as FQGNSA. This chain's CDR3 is CASSFRTQETQYF. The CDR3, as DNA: TGTGCCAGCAGCTTCAGGACCCAAGAGACCCAGTACTTC.

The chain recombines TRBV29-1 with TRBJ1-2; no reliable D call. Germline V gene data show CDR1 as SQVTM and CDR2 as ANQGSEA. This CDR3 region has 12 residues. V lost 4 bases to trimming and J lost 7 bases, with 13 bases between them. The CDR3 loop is CSVARVSGGYTF. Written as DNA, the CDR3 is TGCAGCGTTGCTCGGGTATCCGGTGGCTACACCTTC.

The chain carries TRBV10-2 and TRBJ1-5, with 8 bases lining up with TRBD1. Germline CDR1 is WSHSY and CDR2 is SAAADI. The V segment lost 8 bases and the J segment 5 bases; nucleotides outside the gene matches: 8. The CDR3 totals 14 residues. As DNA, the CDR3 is TGCGCCAGCCAGGGGGCAGGGCCTTATCAGCCCCAGCATTTT. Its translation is CASQGAGPYQPQHF.

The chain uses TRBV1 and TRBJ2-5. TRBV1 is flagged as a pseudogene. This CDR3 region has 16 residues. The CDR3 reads CTSSQAPGTPTWTQYF. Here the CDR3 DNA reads TGCACCAGCAGCCAAGCACCGGGGACCCCGACTTGGACCCAGTACTTC.

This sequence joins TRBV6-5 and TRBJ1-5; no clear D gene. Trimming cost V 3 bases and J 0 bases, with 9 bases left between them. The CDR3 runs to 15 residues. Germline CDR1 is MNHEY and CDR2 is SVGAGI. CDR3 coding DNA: TGTGCCAGCAGTTATACAGCTTATAGCAATCAGCCCCAGCATTTT. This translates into CASSYTAYSNQPQHF.

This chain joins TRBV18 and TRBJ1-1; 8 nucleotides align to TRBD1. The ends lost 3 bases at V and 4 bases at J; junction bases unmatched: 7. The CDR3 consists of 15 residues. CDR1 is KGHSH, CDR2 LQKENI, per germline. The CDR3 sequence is CASSPNGQGITEAFF. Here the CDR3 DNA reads TGTGCCAGCTCACCGAACGGACAGGGCATCACTGAAGCTTTCTTT.